This is a list of T cell receptor beta chains from one sample in a study of blood T cell repertoires in COVID-19. Assay: immunoSEQ multiplex PCR; the TCRdb copy retains only in-frame clones and omits some. The table shows about 62,000 clones, with 70% to 85% occurring only once. Specimen: peripheral blood. These receptors were obtained from a woman aged 80 or older with active or convalescent COVID-19. Both conserved end residues are part of each CDR3.

v_call,cdr3_aa
TRBV19,CASSSGWTGGGLAAFF
TRBV6-5,CASSPGTGGNTIYF
TRBV15,CATSRDFSHSGANVLTF
TRBV2,CASSANPGLVTDTQYF
TRBV10-3,CAISPRDGEKLFF
TRBV19,CASSLYNEQFF
TRBV6-2/TRBV6-3,CASSYAGGRTDTQYF
TRBV6-5,CATSSLIGYEQYF
TRBV2,CASSGLAGQETQYF
TRBV5-4,CASSSGHHGANVLTF
TRBV5-4,CASSLDQRGGYGYTF
TRBV6-5,CASSYSEGAGGYTF
TRBV29-1,CTAGHPNTEAFF
TRBV6-5,CASGRQNPNTEAFF
TRBV27,CASSFPAGRLTVAETQYF
TRBV5-6,CASRTVAGEYEQYF
TRBV29-1,CSARGQMNTEAFF
TRBV6-5,CASSYSMTGINEQFF
TRBV2,CASSVALGSSHTEAFF
TRBV19,CASSPRQVSPLHF
TRBV3-1/TRBV3-2,CASSNSGGEQFF
TRBV19,CASSPEGFVGEKLFF